The T cell receptor beta chain under discussion was sequenced for a study of naive and memory T cell subsets. Findings and caveats of the study: The power law exponent of TCR abundance differed between naive and memory cells. Diversity fell and Gini index rose from naive through CM, EM, EMRA. Possibly reflecting memory cells re-expressing CD45RA, a few larger clonotypes occurred in naive repertoires, especially CD8.

This CDR3 contains 13 residues. The germline V and J ends were trimmed by 5 bases and 5 bases, with 12 bases remaining between them. Germline V gene data show CDR1 as SGHAT and CDR2 as FQDESV (reference sequence). CD4 T cells were positively selected, then CD8 T cells from the CD4-negative fraction. An equimolar mix of two oligonucleotides served as the beta constant-region primer for TRBC1 and TRBC2. Nested alpha and beta constant-region primers with the SP2 primer drove four PCR rounds on ligated cDNA. TCRdb ran MiXCR on the UMI-ligation and nested PCR reads and lists one entry per CDR3 protein. Seen here are approximately 90,000 distinct CDR3 sequences, 11% observed once, and the top ten hold about 0.14%. In this sample, this clonotype turned up a few times. The antigen is undetermined.

This receptor was taken from a human donor in good health. Sequencing input: naive CD4+ T cells from blood. The chain carries TRBV11-1 and TRBJ1-1; D unclear. CDR3 residues: CASSINVGTEAFF. The CDR3 DNA is TGTGCCAGCAGCATTAACGTGGGGACTGAAGCTTTCTTT.